The entry below describes one T cell receptor beta chain. Which antigen it targets is not known. No base quality values were provided; no much bigger clone lies one nucleotide off. The sample belongs to a study of T-cell reconstitution after alpha-beta-depleted transplantation in children listed by TCRdb under 2016. Looking at the study overall: Using TCR repertoire profiling, the study quantitatively followed how T-cell immune reconstitution unfolded in children after TCRalphabeta/CD19-depleted allogeneic hematopoietic cell transplantation.

Libraries were made using PCR. The instrument given in TCRdb is Illumina HiSeq 2500. Molecular barcoding was employed in the preparation of TCR libraries, with unique molecular identifiers being used to normalize TCRbeta repertoire quantification. TCRdb cleaned the public reads at Q25 with fastp, built clones with MiXCR and kept in-frame beta chains. All rows with the same CDR3 protein become a single entry with the most common DNA and genes. This sample has around 370,000 distinct CDR3 sequences in its table, and about 9.4% of those were observed once. 2% to 2.5% of the sample rests with the top ten. The germline V gene encodes CDR1 SGHRS and CDR2 YFSETQ. The CDR3, cysteine through phenylalanine, is 15 amino acids long. Only the CDR3 DNA is retained, 45 bases long and in frame from the first base. V has 4 bases trimmed and J has 7 bases trimmed; junction bases matching no gene number 8.

The receptor was derived from a human donor who donated a stem cell graft to a child with acute lymphoblastic leukemia. The specimen comprised PBMCs from the stem cell graft donor, sampled from the stem cell graft. The chain was built from TRBV5-1 and TRBJ2-1; TRBD2 lines up with 10 middle nucleotides. The bases are TGCGCCAGCAGCGAAAGCGGGAGGGCCCTTAATGAGCAGTTCTTC. This yields the protein CASSESGRALNEQFF.